This T cell receptor (beta chain) was sequenced in a study of CD8 T cells in ankylosing spondylitis. It was by quantitative 5'-RACE with molecular barcodes that TCR beta libraries were made. MiXCR, run by TCRdb on the 5' RACE reads, gives a single entry per CDR3 protein. The table lists 150,000 to 200,000 distinct CDR3 sequences, 11% of them singletons. V lost 5 bases, J lost 0 bases, and 21 bases lay in between. Germline values: CDR1 MDHEN, CDR2 SYDVKM. CDR3 length equals 18 residues. General study results and limits: From matched ankylosing spondylitis synovial fluid, disease-linked clones were reportedly recovered at significantly enriched levels. Blood of patients with ankylosing spondylitis appeared to be characterized by a TCR beta motif of eight highly homologous variants.

With respect to this clonotype: Its antigen is currently unknown.

The chain uses TRBV28 and TRBJ2-3; D is perhaps TRBD2 (6 bases). The sequencing sample was made of blood, either unsorted or a sorted T cell fraction (not recorded which). The sequence derives from a male donor with ankylosing spondylitis or in good health (not recorded which). CDR3 DNA sequence: TGTGCCAGCAGTGGAGAGGGTCGGGGGAGAAGTAGCACAGATACGCAGTATTTT. It encodes CASSGEGRGRSSTDTQYF.